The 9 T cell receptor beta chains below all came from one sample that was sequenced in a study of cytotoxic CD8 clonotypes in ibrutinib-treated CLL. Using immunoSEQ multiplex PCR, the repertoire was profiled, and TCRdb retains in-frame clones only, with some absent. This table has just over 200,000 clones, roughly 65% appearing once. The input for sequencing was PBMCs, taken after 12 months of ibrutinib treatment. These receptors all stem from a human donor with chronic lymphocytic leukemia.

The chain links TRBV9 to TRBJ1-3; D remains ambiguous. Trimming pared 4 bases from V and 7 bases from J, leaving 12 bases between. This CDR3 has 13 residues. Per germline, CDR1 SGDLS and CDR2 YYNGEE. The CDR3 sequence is CASSSDGRNTIYF. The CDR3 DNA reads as TGTGCCAGCAGCTCGGACGGACGGAACACCATATATTTT. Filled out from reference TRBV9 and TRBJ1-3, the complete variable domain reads DSGVTQTPKHLITATGQRVTLRCSPRSGDLSVYWYQQSLDQGLQFLIQYYNGEERAKGNILERFSAQQFPDLHSELNLSSLELGDSALYFCASSSDGRNTIYFGEGSWLTVV.

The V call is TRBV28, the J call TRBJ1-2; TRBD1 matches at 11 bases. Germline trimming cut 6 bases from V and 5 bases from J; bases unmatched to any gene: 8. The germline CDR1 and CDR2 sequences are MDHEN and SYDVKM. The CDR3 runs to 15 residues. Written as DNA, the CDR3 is TGTGCCAGCAGATACGGGACAGGGGGATCGTATGGCTACACCTTC. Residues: CASRYGTGGSYGYTF.

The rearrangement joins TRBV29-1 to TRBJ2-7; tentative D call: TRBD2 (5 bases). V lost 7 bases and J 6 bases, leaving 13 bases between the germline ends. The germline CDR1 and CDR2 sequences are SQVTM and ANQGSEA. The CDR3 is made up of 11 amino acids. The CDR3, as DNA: TGCAGCGCCGAGGGTAACCCCGAGCAGTACTTC. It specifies CSAEGNPEQYF.

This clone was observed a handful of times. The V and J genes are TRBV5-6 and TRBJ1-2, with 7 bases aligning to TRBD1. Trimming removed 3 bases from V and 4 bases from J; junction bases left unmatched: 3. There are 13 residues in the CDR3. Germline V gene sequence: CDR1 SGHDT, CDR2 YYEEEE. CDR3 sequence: CASSSTGTYGYTF. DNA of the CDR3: TGTGCCAGCAGCTCGACAGGGACCTATGGCTACACCTTC.

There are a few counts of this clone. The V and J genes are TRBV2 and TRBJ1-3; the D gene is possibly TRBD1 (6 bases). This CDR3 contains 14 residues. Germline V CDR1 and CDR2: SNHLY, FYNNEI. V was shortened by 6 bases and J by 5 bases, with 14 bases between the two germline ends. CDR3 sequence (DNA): TGTGCCAGCAGCGTACAGGGAGGGAGAAACACCATATATTTT. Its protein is CASSVQGGRNTIYF.

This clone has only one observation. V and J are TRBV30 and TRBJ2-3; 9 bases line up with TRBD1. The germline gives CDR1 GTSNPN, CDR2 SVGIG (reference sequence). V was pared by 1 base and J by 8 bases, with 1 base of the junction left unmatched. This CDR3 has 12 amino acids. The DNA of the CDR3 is TGTGCCTGGAGTGGACAGGGGGGTACGCAGTATTTT. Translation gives CAWSGQGGTQYF.

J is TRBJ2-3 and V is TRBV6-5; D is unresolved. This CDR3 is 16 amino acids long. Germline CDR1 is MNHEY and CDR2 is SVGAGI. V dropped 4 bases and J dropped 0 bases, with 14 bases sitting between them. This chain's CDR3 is CASSFSIYSSTDTQYF. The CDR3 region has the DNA TGTGCCAGCAGTTTTTCTATTTATTCTAGCACAGATACGCAGTATTTT.

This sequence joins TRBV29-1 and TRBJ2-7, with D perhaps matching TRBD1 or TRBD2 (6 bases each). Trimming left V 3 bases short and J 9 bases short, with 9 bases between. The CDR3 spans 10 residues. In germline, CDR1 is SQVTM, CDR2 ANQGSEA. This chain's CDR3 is CSVEGGGQYF. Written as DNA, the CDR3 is TGCAGCGTTGAGGGGGGCGGGCAGTACTTC.

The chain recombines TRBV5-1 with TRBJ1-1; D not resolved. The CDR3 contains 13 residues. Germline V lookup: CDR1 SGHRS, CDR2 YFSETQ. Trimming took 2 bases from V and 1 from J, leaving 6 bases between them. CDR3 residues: CASSFSGNTEAFF. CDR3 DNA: TGCGCCAGCAGCTTCTCGGGGAACACTGAAGCTTTCTTT. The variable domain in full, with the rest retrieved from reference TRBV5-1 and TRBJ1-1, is KAGVTQTPRYLIKTRGQQVTLSCSPISGHRSVSWYQQTPGQGLQFLFEYFSETQRNKGNFPGRFSGRQFSNSRSEMNVSTLELGDSALYLCASSFSGNTEAFFGQGTRLTVV.